The subject of this entry is one T cell receptor beta chain. Its antigen is unknown. No qualities accompany the bases; no much larger clone lies one base away. Sample time point, as interpreted from the label and publication: baseline before first vaccination. Vaccinee samples were obtained from the UK trials COV001 and COV002, which included a single-blind randomized controlled phase 2/3 trial of AZD1222 (ChAdOx1 nCoV-19) in healthy adults. For TCRbeta chain sequencing, PBMC samples from trial participants were taken at day 0 and at day 28 after the second dose. This record belongs to a study of T cell responses to AZD1222 COVID-19 vaccine (dated by TCRdb to about 2021). Looking at the study overall: AZD1222 recipients with second doses at about 4 weeks or about 12 weeks were pooled, because spike-specific TCR depth and breadth did not differ between schedules. A total of around 240 trial participants underwent TCR sequencing, of whom roughly 210 had received two doses of AZD1222 and 26 had received two doses of the MenACWY control vaccine. Enrollment into the trials was organized by age into subgroups of 18-55, 56-69 and 70-plus years, and those subgroups contained approximately 160, 26 and 62 TCR-sequenced participants, respectively.

The CDR3 regions of human TCRbeta chains were analyzed by immunosequencing. Turning to the authors' computational methods: TCRs in the repertoires were compared against a reference library of SARS-CoV-2-specific TCRs that had been generated with the MIRA antigen-specificity platform. Breadth was defined as the fraction of unique TCRs that were SARS-CoV-2-associated, and depth was defined as the fraction of total T cells that were SARS-CoV-2-associated. Each spike-specific TCR was assigned to its reactive spike region and to a CD4 or CD8 class using the MIRA data. Log10-transformed breadth and depth values were compared by one-way ANOVA with Sidak's multiple comparisons tests. TCRdb re-hosts the immuneACCESS table, in-frame sequences only. Its copies lack some clones; in the studies checked, an unresolved V gene accounts for under half of them, and the cause for the rest is not known. That table is the source of V, J and clone size, and D and trimming were worked out from the DNA. A total of 72,000 or so clones appear in this sample, about nine tenths of them only once. The ten largest clones represent 24% of the sample.

What the research found in general, with its limitations: Nearly half of unique spike-specific TCRs reportedly recognized epitopes outside regions mutated in the B.1.351 and B.1.1.7 variants. Most participants were white British and females outnumbered males, and the authors suggested that clonal diversity may have been underestimated. After two AZD1222 doses, both the breadth and the depth of spike-specific TCRs were significantly higher than at day 0 and than in MenACWY recipients. Because no day 14 peak-response samples were available, repertoires were characterized only after the peak T cell response. The 56-69-year group was small, and its depth increase did not reach significance, likely because of low power. The vaccine-associated CD4 TCRs covered the entire spike protein, and the dominant responses fell in regions 160-218 and 743-854. Conclusions about previously exposed vaccinees are limited because only six or seven AZD1222 recipients were SARS-CoV-2 seropositive at baseline.

The CDR3 spans 17 residues, from the cysteine through the phenylalanine. The DNA shown is the 51-base CDR3, in frame from base 1. Looking up the germline V gene (reference sequence) yields CDR1 DFQATT and CDR2 SNEGSKA. V drops 3 bases and J drops 13 bases, leaving 33 bases in between. Sequencing used peripheral blood, obtained on day 0 of AZD1222 vaccination. The origin of this receptor is an adult in good health. The V and J segments used are TRBV20-1 and TRBJ1-2, with the D gene too uncertain to name. The DNA sequence is as follows: TGCAGTGCTAGTCGTGGGCCGTCGGGCAGGCAATACCTCCCTAGCACCTTC. This yields the protein CSASRGPSGRQYLPSTF.